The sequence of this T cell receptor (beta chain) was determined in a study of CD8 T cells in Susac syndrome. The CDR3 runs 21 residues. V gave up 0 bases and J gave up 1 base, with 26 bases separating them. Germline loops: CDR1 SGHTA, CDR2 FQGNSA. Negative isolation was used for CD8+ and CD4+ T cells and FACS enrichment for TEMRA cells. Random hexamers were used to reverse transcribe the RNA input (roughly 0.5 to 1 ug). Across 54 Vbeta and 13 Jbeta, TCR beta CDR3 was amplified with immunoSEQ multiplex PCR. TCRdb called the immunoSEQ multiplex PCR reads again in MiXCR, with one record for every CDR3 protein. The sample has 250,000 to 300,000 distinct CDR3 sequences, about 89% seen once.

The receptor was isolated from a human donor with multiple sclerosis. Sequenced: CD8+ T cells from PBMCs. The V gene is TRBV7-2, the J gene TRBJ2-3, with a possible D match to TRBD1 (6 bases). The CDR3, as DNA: TGTGCCAGCAGCTTAGCAGAACCAACTCAACCACAGGGCATCGGCACAGATACGCAGTATTTT. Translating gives CASSLAEPTQPQGIGTDTQYF.